The next 16 T cell receptor beta chains were all read from a single sample in a study of blood T cell repertoires in COVID-19. Produced via immunoSEQ multiplex PCR; TCRdb's table is partial and in-frame only. Here the sample spans roughly 93,000 clones, about nine tenths being singletons. The sequencing input was peripheral blood. Every receptor here comes from a human donor in a cohort sampled during active COVID-19.

This clone came up a few times. The chain has TRBV19 and TRBJ2-7, with 7 bases identical to TRBD1. CDR1 and CDR2 (germline): LNHDA, SQIVND (reference sequence). The ends lost 5 bases at V and 4 bases at J; junction bases unmatched: 11. CDR3 size: 15 residues. The CDR3 region is CASSFTTGTAYEQYF. The CDR3 bases are TGTGCCAGTAGTTTCACTACCGGGACAGCATACGAGCAGTACTTC.

This chain uses TRBV4-1 with TRBJ1-5; TRBD1 matches at 9 bases. After removal of 0 bases from V and 2 bases from J, the junction contained 5 bases not matched to a gene. CDR1 is MGHRA, CDR2 YSYEKL, per germline. The CDR3 is 17 amino acids. This chain's CDR3 is CASSQDWDRDRNQPQHF. As DNA, the CDR3 is TGCGCCAGCAGCCAAGATTGGGACAGGGACCGCAATCAGCCCCAGCATTTT.

The rearrangement links TRBV5-1 to TRBJ2-5; the D gene is possibly TRBD2 (6 bases). The ends were cut back, 3 bases at V and 4 bases at J, with 13 bases in the middle. Germline lookup yields CDR1 SGHRS and CDR2 YFSETQ. The CDR3 has 14 residues. For the CDR3, the DNA is TGCGCCAGCAGCTCGGAGGGTTCGGGAGAGACCCAGTACTTC. Translation: CASSSEGSGETQYF.

This sequence joins TRBV18 and TRBJ1-4, with 9 bases fitting TRBD1. V gave up 3 bases and J gave up 4 bases; unmatched junction bases: 6. The CDR3 has 16 residues. The germline V gene has CDR1 KGHSH and CDR2 LQKENI. CDR3 nucleotide sequence: TGTGCCAGCTCACCCCAGGGACAGGGTGTTAATGAAAAACTGTTTTTT. This codes for CASSPQGQGVNEKLFF.

The gene calls are TRBV28 and TRBJ1-2, with 7 bases identical to TRBD1. The germline V gene encodes CDR1 MDHEN and CDR2 SYDVKM. The CDR3 is made up of 14 amino acids. J gave up 3 bases and V 6 bases, and 7 bases lay outside the gene matches. This CDR3 is CASREGAEDYGYTF. The CDR3 region has the DNA TGTGCCAGCAGAGAGGGGGCGGAAGACTATGGCTACACCTTC.

The chain is built from TRBV28 and TRBJ2-7; D perhaps matches TRBD2 (5 bases). The CDR3 covers 11 residues. From germline, CDR1 is MDHEN and CDR2 SYDVKM. Trimming cost V 5 bases and J 7 bases, with 9 bases left between them. The CDR3, as DNA: TGTGCCAGCAGTGCCTCGGGGGAGCAGTACTTC. Its translation: CASSASGEQYF.

This rearrangement joins TRBV4-2 to TRBJ2-3; 13 bases line up with TRBD2. This CDR3 has 17 residues. CDR1 is LGHNA and CDR2 is YNFKEQ in the germline V gene. J lost 4 bases, V lost 2 bases, and 6 bases had no gene match. CDR3 residues: CASSQTVTSGRADTQYF. DNA for the CDR3: TGTGCCAGCAGCCAAACGGTTACTAGCGGGAGGGCAGATACGCAGTATTTT.

The V and J genes are TRBV6-2 or TRBV6-3 and TRBJ2-6; TRBD1 matches at 9 bases. Germline CDR1 MNHEY, CDR2 SVGEGT. CDR3 length: 21 amino acids. J was trimmed by 0 bases and V by 1 base; bases with no gene match: 13. CDR3 loop: CASSYLRGQGRRSSGANVLTF. CDR3 in DNA: TGTGCCAGCAGTTACTTGCGGGGACAGGGAAGAAGAAGCTCTGGGGCCAACGTCCTGACTTTC.

This clone was observed a few times. The V call is TRBV29-1, the J call TRBJ2-7, with D perhaps TRBD1 (6 bases). Trimming took off 5 bases at V and 7 bases at J, with 15 bases between the two ends. Germline V gives CDR1 SQVTM, CDR2 ANQGSEA. This CDR3 comprises 12 residues. CDR3 nucleotides: TGCAGCGTTCCAGGGGAAGTGGGAGAGCAGTACTTC. Amino acid sequence: CSVPGEVGEQYF.

V is TRBV6-6 and J is TRBJ2-1; 11 bases fit TRBD2. The CDR3 runs to 16 residues. After removal of 6 bases from V and 4 bases from J, the junction contained 8 bases not matched to a gene. The V gene's germline CDR1 is MNHNY and CDR2 SVGAGI (reference sequence). The CDR3 region is CASRPPLAGGYNEQFF. The CDR3 bases are TGTGCCAGCAGGCCCCCCCTAGCGGGAGGTTACAATGAGCAGTTCTTC.

The V and J genes are TRBV24-1 and TRBJ1-2; a possible D gene is TRBD1 (6 bases). The CDR3 has 12 residues. Looked up from germline, CDR1 is KGHDR and CDR2 is SFDVKD. Trimming left V 4 bases short and J 7 bases short, with 9 bases between. The CDR3, as DNA: TGTGCCACCAGTGACCGGGGGGCTGGCTACACCTTC. Translation: CATSDRGAGYTF.

The chain is built from TRBV7-6 and TRBJ2-3; tentatively, D is TRBD1 (6 bases). V was shortened by 2 bases and J by 0 bases, with 15 bases between the two germline ends. Germline V gene sequence: CDR1 SGHVS, CDR2 FNYEAQ. The CDR3 contains 17 residues. CDR3 sequence reads: CASSLRQGYSSTDTQYF. CDR3 nucleotide sequence: TGTGCCAGCAGCTTAAGGCAGGGGTATTCTAGCACAGATACGCAGTATTTT.

The chain carries TRBV7-2 and TRBJ2-1; no clear D. Germline V gene lookup returns CDR1 SGHTA and CDR2 FQGNSA. This CDR3 is 13 amino acids long. Trimming shortened V by 1 base and J by 13 bases, and 14 bases separated the two germline ends. The CDR3 reads CASSLEKATPQFF. The CDR3 bases are TGTGCCAGCAGCTTAGAAAAGGCGACACCTCAGTTCTTC.

The rearrangement joins TRBV29-1 to TRBJ2-2, with 8 bases that match TRBD1. The germline V gene encodes CDR1 SQVTM and CDR2 ANQGSEA. The CDR3 sequence is 15 residues long. The J segment lost 2 bases and the V segment lost 7 bases, leaving 9 bases of the junction unmatched. The CDR3 reads CSGTQGASNTGELFF. For the CDR3, the DNA is TGCAGCGGTACGCAGGGGGCATCCAACACCGGGGAGCTGTTTTTT.

The chain couples TRBV5-8 to TRBJ1-5; maybe TRBD1 (6 bases). Germline-derived CDR1 and CDR2 are SGHTS and YDEGEE. The V gene lost 1 base and the J gene lost 3 bases, with 11 bases spanning the gap. The CDR3 totals 15 residues. CDR3 DNA: TGTGCCAGCAGCTTGACAGGGTTCCTCAATCAGCCCCAGCATTTT. It encodes CASSLTGFLNQPQHF.

The J gene is TRBJ2-7, the V gene TRBV11-2, with a tentative D call TRBD1 (6 bases). Trimming took 5 bases from V and 3 from J, leaving 17 bases between them. Germline V lookup: CDR1 SGHAT, CDR2 FQNNGV. The CDR3 consists of 15 residues. The CDR3 reads CASSARQVSGYEQYF. CDR3 bases: TGTGCCAGCAGCGCTCGACAGGTCTCCGGCTACGAGCAGTACTTC.